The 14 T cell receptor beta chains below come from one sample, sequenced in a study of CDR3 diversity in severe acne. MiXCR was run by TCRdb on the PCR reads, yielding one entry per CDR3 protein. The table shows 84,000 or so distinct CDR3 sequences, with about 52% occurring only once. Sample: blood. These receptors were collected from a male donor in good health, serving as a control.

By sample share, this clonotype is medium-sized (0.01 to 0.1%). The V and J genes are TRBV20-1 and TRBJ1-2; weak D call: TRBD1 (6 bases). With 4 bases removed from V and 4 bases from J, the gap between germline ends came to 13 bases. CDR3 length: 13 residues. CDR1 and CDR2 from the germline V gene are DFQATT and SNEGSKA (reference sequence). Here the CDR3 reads CSANKGDGYGYTF. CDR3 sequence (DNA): TGCAGTGCTAACAAGGGGGACGGCTATGGCTACACCTTC.

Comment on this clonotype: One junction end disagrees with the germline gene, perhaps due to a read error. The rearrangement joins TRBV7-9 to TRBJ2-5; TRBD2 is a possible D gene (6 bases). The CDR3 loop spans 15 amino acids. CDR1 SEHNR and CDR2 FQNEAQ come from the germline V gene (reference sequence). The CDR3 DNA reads TGTGCCAGCAGCTTGGCGACGGGAGACGGAGAGGCCCAGTACTTC. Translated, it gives CASSLATGDGEAQYF.

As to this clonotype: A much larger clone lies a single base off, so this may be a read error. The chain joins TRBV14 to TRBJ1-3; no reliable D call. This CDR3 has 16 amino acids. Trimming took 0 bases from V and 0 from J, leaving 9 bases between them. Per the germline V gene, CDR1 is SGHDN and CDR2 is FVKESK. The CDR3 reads CASSQDGGRSGNTIYF. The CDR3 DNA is TGTGCCAGCAGCCAAGATGGAGGACGCTCTGGAAACACCATATATTTT.

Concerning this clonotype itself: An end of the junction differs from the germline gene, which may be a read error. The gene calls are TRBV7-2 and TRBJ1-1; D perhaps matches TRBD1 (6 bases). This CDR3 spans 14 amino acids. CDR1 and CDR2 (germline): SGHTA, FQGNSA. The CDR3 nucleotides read TGTGCCAGCACCTTAGGTGGGGGCGGCACGGAAGCTTTCTTT. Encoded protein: CASTLGGGGTEAFF.

The CDR3 sequence is CASSPSGESADTQYF. CDR3 in DNA: TGTGCCAGCAGCCCCAGCGGGGAGAGCGCAGATACGCAGTATTTT. The V gene is TRBV11-2, the J gene TRBJ2-3; 7 bases match TRBD2. CDR1 is SGHAT, CDR2 FQNNGV, per germline. CDR3 length: 15 residues. V was pared by 5 bases and J by 4 bases, with 9 bases of the junction left unmatched.

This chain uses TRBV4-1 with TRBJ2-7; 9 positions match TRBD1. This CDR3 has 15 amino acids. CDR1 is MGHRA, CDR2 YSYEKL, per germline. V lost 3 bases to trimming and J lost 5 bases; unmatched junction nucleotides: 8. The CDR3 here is CASSQAGQGKDEQYF. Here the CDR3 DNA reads TGCGCCAGCAGCCAGGCGGGACAGGGAAAGGACGAGCAGTACTTC.

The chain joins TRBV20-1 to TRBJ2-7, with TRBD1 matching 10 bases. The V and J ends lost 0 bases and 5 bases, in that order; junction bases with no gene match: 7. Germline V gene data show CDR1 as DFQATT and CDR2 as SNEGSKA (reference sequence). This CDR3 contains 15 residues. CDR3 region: CSARDLGQGTHEQYF. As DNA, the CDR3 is TGCAGTGCTAGAGATCTGGGACAGGGGACCCACGAGCAGTACTTC.

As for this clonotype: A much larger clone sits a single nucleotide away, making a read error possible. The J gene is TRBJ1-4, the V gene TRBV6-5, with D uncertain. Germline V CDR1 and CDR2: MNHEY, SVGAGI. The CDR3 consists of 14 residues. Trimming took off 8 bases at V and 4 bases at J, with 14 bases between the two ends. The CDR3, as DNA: TGTGCCAGCGGTTTCCAGCTTATTAATGAAAAACTGTTTTTT. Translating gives CASGFQLINEKLFF.

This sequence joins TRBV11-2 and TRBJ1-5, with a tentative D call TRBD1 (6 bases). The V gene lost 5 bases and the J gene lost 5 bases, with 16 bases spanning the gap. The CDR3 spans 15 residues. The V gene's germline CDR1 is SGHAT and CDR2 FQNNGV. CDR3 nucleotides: TGTGCCAGCAGCCTCAACGGGGGCAGGGATCAGCCCCAGCATTTT. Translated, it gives CASSLNGGRDQPQHF.

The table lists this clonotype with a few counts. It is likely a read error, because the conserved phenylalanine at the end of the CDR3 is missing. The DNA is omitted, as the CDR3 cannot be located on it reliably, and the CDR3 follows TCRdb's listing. This CDR3 reads CATSREQGV. The genes are TRBV15 and TRBJ1-4; TRBD1, as called in the table, went unchecked against the DNA. Germline V gene data show CDR1 as LNHNV and CDR2 as YYDKDF (reference sequence). The CDR3 is made up of 9 amino acids, end residues included.

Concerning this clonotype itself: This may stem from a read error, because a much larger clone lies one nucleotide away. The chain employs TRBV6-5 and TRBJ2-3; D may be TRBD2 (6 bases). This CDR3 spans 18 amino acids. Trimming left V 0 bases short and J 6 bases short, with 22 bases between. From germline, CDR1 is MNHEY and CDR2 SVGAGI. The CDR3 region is CASSYSTSGGAMTDTQYF. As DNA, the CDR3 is TGTGCCAGCAGTTACTCGACGTCGGGCGGGGCAATGACCGATACGCAGTATTTT.

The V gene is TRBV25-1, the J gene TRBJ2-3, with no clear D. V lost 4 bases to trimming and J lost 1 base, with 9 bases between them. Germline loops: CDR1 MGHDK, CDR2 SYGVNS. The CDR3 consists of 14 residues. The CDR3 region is CASSATRGTDTQYF. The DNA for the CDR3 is TGTGCCAGCAGTGCTACCCGTGGCACAGATACGCAGTATTTT.

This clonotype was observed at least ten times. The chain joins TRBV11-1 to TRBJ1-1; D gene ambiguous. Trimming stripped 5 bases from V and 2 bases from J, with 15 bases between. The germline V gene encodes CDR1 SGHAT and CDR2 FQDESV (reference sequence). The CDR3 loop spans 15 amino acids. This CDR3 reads CASSPGVQGNTEAFF. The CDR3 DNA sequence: TGTGCCAGCAGCCCCGGGGTCCAAGGCAACACTGAAGCTTTCTTT.

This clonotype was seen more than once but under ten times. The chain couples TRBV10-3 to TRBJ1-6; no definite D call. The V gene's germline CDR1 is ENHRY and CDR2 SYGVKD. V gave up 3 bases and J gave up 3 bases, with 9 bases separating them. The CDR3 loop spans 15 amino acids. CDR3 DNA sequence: TGTGCCATCAGTGAAAATGGAGGCTATAATTCACCCCTCCACTTT. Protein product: CAISENGGYNSPLHF.